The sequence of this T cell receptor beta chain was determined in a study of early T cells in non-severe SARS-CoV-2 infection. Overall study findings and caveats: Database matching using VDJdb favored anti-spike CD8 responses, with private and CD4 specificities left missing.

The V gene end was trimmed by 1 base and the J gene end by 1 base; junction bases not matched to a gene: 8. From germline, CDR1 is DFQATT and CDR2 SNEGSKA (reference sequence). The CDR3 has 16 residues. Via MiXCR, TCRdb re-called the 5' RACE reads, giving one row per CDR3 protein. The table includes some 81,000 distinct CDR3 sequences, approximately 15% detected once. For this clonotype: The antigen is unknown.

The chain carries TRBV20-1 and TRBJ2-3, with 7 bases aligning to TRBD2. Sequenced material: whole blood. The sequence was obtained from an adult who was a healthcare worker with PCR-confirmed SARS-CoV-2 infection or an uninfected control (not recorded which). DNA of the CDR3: TGCAGTGCTAGAGGCTACCGCGGGGGAGGCACAGATACGCAGTATTTT. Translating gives CSARGYRGGGTDTQYF.